The 31 T cell receptor beta chains reported below all come from one sample, sequenced in a study of beta chain features in type 1 diabetes. Expressed TCRB transcripts got sequenced, as all isolated RNA was reverse transcribed. Libraries were prepared by immunoSEQ multiplex PCR; TCRdb keeps only in-frame clonotypes and omits some of them. The data show about half a million clones, around 30% seen once. The sample taken for sequencing was naive CD4+ T cells from blood. All receptors come from a man between 18 and 35 years old in good health.

The CDR3 loop reads CASSDPGEYNEQFF. The CDR3 coding sequence is TGTGCCAGCAGTGACCCCGGAGAATACAATGAGCAGTTCTTC. J is TRBJ2-1 and V is TRBV2; no definite D call. Trimming removed 3 bases from V and 4 bases from J, with 10 bases in between. Germline CDR1 reads SNHLY; CDR2 reads FYNNEI. CDR3 length: 14 residues. Based on the CDR3 plus reference TRBV2 and TRBJ2-1, the full variable domain is EPEVTQTPSHQVTQMGQEVILRCVPISNHLYFYWYRQILGQKVEFLVSFYNNEISEKSEIFDDQFSVERPDGSNFTLKIRSTKLEDSAMYFCASSDPGEYNEQFFGPGTRLTVL.

This clone was observed a few times. The chain joins TRBV25-1 to TRBJ2-7, with 7 nucleotides matching TRBD1. J lost 5 bases, V lost 3 bases, and 10 bases had no gene match. Germline V gene data show CDR1 as MGHDK and CDR2 as SYGVNS. This CDR3 spans 15 amino acids. CDR3 residues: CASSDPRQGGNEQYF. The CDR3 coding sequence is TGTGCCAGCAGTGACCCCAGACAGGGCGGCAACGAGCAGTACTTC.

The genes are TRBV23-1 and TRBJ2-7, with 10 bases identical to TRBD1. TRBV23-1 counts as an open reading frame of uncertain function. The trim removed 8 bases at V and 1 base at J, leaving 5 bases unmatched. CDR3 size: 14 residues. CDR3 sequence (DNA): TGCGCCAGCTCCCGGGACAGGGGTTCCTACGAGCAGTACTTC. Translation gives CASSRDRGSYEQYF.

The V and J genes are TRBV2 and TRBJ2-1; TRBD2 matches at 10 bases. The CDR3 consists of 15 residues. Per germline, CDR1 SNHLY and CDR2 FYNNEI. Unmatched junction bases numbered 4, after V lost 7 bases and J lost 1 base. Here the CDR3 reads CASMSSGRSYNEQFF. CDR3 coding DNA: TGTGCCAGCATGAGTAGCGGGAGGTCCTACAATGAGCAGTTCTTC.

This clone was counted a few times. The CDR3 loop is CASSPSTPNYGYTF. CDR3 in DNA: TGTGCCAGCAGCCCCTCGACCCCAAACTATGGCTACACCTTC. The J gene is TRBJ1-2, the V gene TRBV9; D is unresolved. The CDR3 has 14 residues. V gave up 4 bases and J gave up 2 bases, with 12 bases separating them. Germline CDR1 reads SGDLS; CDR2 reads YYNGEE.

The chain combines TRBV6-1 with TRBJ2-3; D unresolved. The CDR3 runs to 12 residues. The V end lost 6 bases, the J end lost 5 bases, and 9 bases lay between the germline ends. Per germline, CDR1 MNHNS and CDR2 SASEGT. Written as DNA, the CDR3 is TGTGCCAGCAGCTACGGAGAAGATACGCAGTATTTT. Its protein product is CASSYGEDTQYF.

The V call is TRBV2, the J call TRBJ2-3, with 10 bases lining up with TRBD2. CDR3 length: 17 amino acids. Losses at the gene ends were 6 bases for V and 2 bases for J; bases not matched to a gene: 11. Germline-derived CDR1 and CDR2 are SNHLY and FYNNEI. The CDR3 loop is CASSSRELAGNTDTQYF. As DNA, the CDR3 is TGTGCCAGCAGCTCCAGGGAACTAGCGGGAAACACAGATACGCAGTATTTT.

Regarding this clone: Its ends do not fully match the called genes, so a read error is possible. This chain uses TRBV7-7 with TRBJ2-5, with D perhaps assigned TRBD1 or TRBD2 (5 bases each). Germline loops: CDR1 SSHAT, CDR2 FNYEAQ (reference sequence). CDR3 length: 15 residues. CDR3 loop: CASSPNYGAEETQYF. CDR3 bases: TGTGCTAGCAGCCCAAACTACGGGGCGGAGGAGACCCAGTACTTC.

The chain carries TRBV29-1 and TRBJ1-1, with D perhaps matching TRBD1 (6 bases). The CDR3 runs to 12 residues. CDR1 and CDR2 from the germline V gene are SQVTM and ANQGSEA. Trimming pared 6 bases from V and 7 bases from J, leaving 15 bases between. The CDR3 sequence is CSVRGWTVEAFF. DNA of the CDR3: TGCAGCGTCCGAGGGTGGACAGTTGAAGCTTTCTTT.

This clone was detected a few times. The rearrangement links TRBV20-1 to TRBJ2-1, with a tentative D call TRBD1 (5 bases). CDR3 length equals 11 residues. Germline CDR1 and CDR2: DFQATT and SNEGSKA (reference sequence). The CDR3 loop is CSLDRYNEQFF. In nucleotides, the CDR3 is TGCAGCCTAGACAGATACAATGAGCAGTTCTTC.

About this clone: The sample contains more than one DNA sequence encoding this CDR3. The chain has TRBV18 and TRBJ1-1; D may be TRBD1 (6 bases). From germline, CDR1 is KGHSH and CDR2 LQKENI. The germline V and J ends were trimmed by 4 bases and 1 base, with 10 bases remaining between them. CDR3 length: 14 residues. CDR3 nucleotide sequence: TGTGCCAGCTCACGTCAGGGGTCGAACACTGAAGCTTTCTTT. Translating it yields CASSRQGSNTEAFF. Filled out from reference TRBV18 and TRBJ1-1, the complete variable domain reads NAGVMQNPRHLVRRRGQEARLRCSPMKGHSHVYWYRQLPEEGLKFMVYLQKENIIDESGMPKERFSAEFPKEGPSILRIQQVVRGDSAAYFCASSRQGSNTEAFFGQGTRLTVV.

The genes are TRBV2 and TRBJ1-1; maybe TRBD1 (5 bases). The CDR3 runs 13 residues. Germline V CDR1 and CDR2: SNHLY, FYNNEI. Between the trimmed V and J ends, which lost 5 bases and 3 bases, there was a span of 10 bases. CDR3 DNA: TGTGCCAGCAGTACCCAGGGCTACACTGAAGCTTTCTTT. This encodes CASSTQGYTEAFF.

The chain is built from TRBV4-2 and TRBJ2-7, with 10 bases lining up with TRBD1. V lost 4 bases to trimming and J lost 6 bases; unmatched junction nucleotides: 3. CDR1 LGHNA and CDR2 YNFKEQ come from the germline V gene. The length of the CDR3 is 13 residues. CDR3 in DNA: TGTGCCAGCAGCCGACAGGGGGCCGGCGAGCAGTACTTC. Translation: CASSRQGAGEQYF.

The CDR3: CASSQDPGLYGYTF. The DNA of the CDR3 is TGTGCCAGCAGCCAAGATCCAGGTCTCTATGGCTACACCTTC. This chain links TRBV4-2 with TRBJ1-2; D is unclear. Germline loops: CDR1 LGHNA, CDR2 YNFKEQ. Trimming shortened V by 0 bases and J by 4 bases, and 9 bases separated the two germline ends. The CDR3 has 14 amino acids.

There are a few counts of this clone. Mismatch with germline at one junction end may stem from a read error. V usage is TRBV7-7 and J usage is TRBJ2-1, with D possibly being TRBD1 or TRBD2 (6 bases each). Germline CDR1 reads SSHAT; CDR2 reads FNYEAQ (reference sequence). The CDR3 length is 15 residues. The CDR3 is CASSLAGGVYNEQFF. CDR3 sequence (DNA): TGTGCTAGCAGCTTAGCCGGGGGCGTATACAATGAGCAGTTCTTC.

The DNA of the CDR3 is TGTGCCAGCTCACCAGGGACTAGCGTCCACAATGAGCAGTTCTTC. It specifies CASSPGTSVHNEQFF. The rearrangement links TRBV18 to TRBJ2-1, with 10 bases aligning to TRBD2. V gave up 2 bases and J gave up 5 bases; unmatched junction bases: 3. The CDR3 consists of 15 residues. Germline V CDR1 and CDR2: KGHSH, LQKENI.

This clone was seen once. J is TRBJ2-3 and V is TRBV30; D might be TRBD1 or TRBD2, each matching 5 bases. Trimming stripped 1 base from V and 10 bases from J, with 12 bases between. Looked up from germline, CDR1 is GTSNPN and CDR2 is SVGIG (reference sequence). The CDR3 is made up of 12 amino acids. Written as DNA, the CDR3 is TGTGCCTGGAGTGAGCCGGGACGGCCGCAGTATTTT. It encodes CAWSEPGRPQYF.

This clone was counted between two and nine times. V gene TRBV5-1 combines with J gene TRBJ2-5, with 8 bases aligning to TRBD2. Looked up from germline, CDR1 is SGHRS and CDR2 is YFSETQ. The V and J ends lost 0 bases and 4 bases, in that order; junction bases with no gene match: 5. This CDR3 region has 15 residues. CDR3 sequence reads: CASSLDGSGGETQYF. The CDR3 DNA reads TGCGCCAGCAGCTTGGACGGGAGCGGGGGAGAGACCCAGTACTTC.

The genes are TRBV6-1 and TRBJ2-7; D remains ambiguous. This CDR3 contains 13 residues. Trimming shortened V by 3 bases and J by 2 bases, and 8 bases separated the two germline ends. From germline, CDR1 is MNHNS and CDR2 SASEGT. CDR3 region: CASSDRGPYEQYF. The CDR3 nucleotides are TGTGCCAGCAGTGATCGCGGACCCTACGAGCAGTACTTC.

The CDR3 loop is CASSLIPGEAETQYF. In nucleotides, the CDR3 is TGCGCCAGCAGCTTAATACCGGGAGAGGCAGAGACCCAGTACTTC. The chain joins TRBV5-1 to TRBJ2-5; TRBD2 might be the D (6 bases). CDR3 length: 15 residues. Germline loops: CDR1 SGHRS, CDR2 YFSETQ. The germline V and J ends were trimmed by 2 bases and 4 bases, with 15 bases remaining between them.

The chain combines TRBV14 with TRBJ2-7, with a weak D call TRBD2 (5 bases). CDR1 SGHDN and CDR2 FVKESK come from the germline V gene. CDR3 length: 16 amino acids. The V end lost 2 bases, the J end lost 0 bases, and 14 bases lay between the germline ends. The CDR3 here is CASSQFKPGSSYEQYF. The DNA for the CDR3 is TGTGCCAGCAGCCAATTCAAACCGGGATCCTCCTACGAGCAGTACTTC.

Comments on this clone: The sample holds other DNA sequences that translate to the same CDR3. The chain recombines TRBV7-9 with TRBJ2-3, with 8 bases aligning to TRBD2. The CDR3 totals 14 residues. V shed 3 bases and J 3 bases; nucleotides not matched to a gene: 2. Germline CDR1 reads SEHNR; CDR2 reads FQNEAQ (reference sequence). CDR3 loop: CASSFSGSTDTQYF. DNA of the CDR3: TGTGCCAGCAGCTTCAGCGGGAGTACAGATACGCAGTATTTT.

V usage is TRBV7-9 and J usage is TRBJ2-5; 11 bases are a match to TRBD2. Trimming took 5 bases from V and 8 from J; bases not matched to a gene: 7. Germline V gene lookup returns CDR1 SEHNR and CDR2 FQNEAQ (reference sequence). The CDR3 is 14 residues long. For the CDR3, the DNA is TGTGCCAGCAGCGTACCGGGACTAGCGGTAACCCAGTACTTC. Its protein is CASSVPGLAVTQYF.

The genes are TRBV7-2 and TRBJ2-1; 13 bases agree with TRBD2. Germline assignment: CDR1 SGHTA and CDR2 FQGNSA. The trim removed 1 base at V and 8 bases at J, leaving 11 bases unmatched. The CDR3 has 18 residues. CDR3 loop: CASSLERTSGRGGDEQFF. CDR3 bases: TGTGCCAGCAGCTTAGAACGGACTAGCGGGAGAGGCGGCGATGAGCAGTTCTTC.

This clone was found a few times. The chain combines TRBV30 with TRBJ2-5, with D perhaps matching TRBD1 (6 bases). The germline V and J ends were trimmed by 0 bases and 6 bases, with 11 bases remaining between them. The CDR3 extends over 13 amino acids. CDR1 is GTSNPN, CDR2 SVGIG, per germline (reference sequence). Here the CDR3 DNA reads TGTGCCTGGAGTGTGGGGACAAGGAAGACCCAGTACTTC. Protein: CAWSVGTRKTQYF.

This clone was detected a few times. The chain combines TRBV9 with TRBJ2-2; either TRBD1 or TRBD2 may fit D (5 bases each). V was cut by 4 bases and J by 2 bases, with 12 bases left in between. Germline CDR1 is SGDLS and CDR2 is YYNGEE. The CDR3 length is 15 residues. The CDR3 sequence is CASSKRDGNTGELFF. In nucleotides, the CDR3 is TGTGCCAGCAGCAAAAGGGACGGAAACACCGGGGAGCTGTTTTTT.

In its sample, this clone was seen a few times. This rearrangement joins TRBV29-1 to TRBJ1-1; 7 positions match TRBD1. The CDR3 is made up of 13 amino acids. V shed 4 bases, J shed 6 bases, and the junction held 8 bases outside the gene matches. CDR1 is SQVTM and CDR2 is ANQGSEA in the germline V gene. CDR3 bases: TGCAGCGTTGTACACAGGGGCAGGCCTGAAGCTTTCTTT. This codes for CSVVHRGRPEAFF.

The chain combines TRBV5-1 with TRBJ2-1; D is unclear. V lost 4 bases and J lost 7, with 12 bases in between. This CDR3 spans 13 amino acids. CDR1 is SGHRS, CDR2 YFSETQ, per germline. The DNA of the CDR3 is TGCGCCAGCAGCGACCTGCTAGGGAATGAGCAGTTCTTC. Translation: CASSDLLGNEQFF.

This clone has more than one count but fewer than ten. The CDR3 spells CAWKWTSGRNEQFF. Here the CDR3 DNA reads TGTGCCTGGAAATGGACTAGCGGGAGGAATGAGCAGTTCTTC. The V and J genes are TRBV30 and TRBJ2-1, with 14 bases fitting TRBD2. J lost 7 bases, V lost 4 bases, and 3 bases had no gene match. This CDR3 comprises 14 residues. The germline V gene encodes CDR1 GTSNPN and CDR2 SVGIG (reference sequence).

Only a few counts were recorded for this clone. The chain links TRBV7-3 to TRBJ2-7; D perhaps matches TRBD1 (5 bases). The CDR3 runs to 13 residues. Germline lookup yields CDR1 SGHTA and CDR2 FQGTGA. With 5 bases removed from V and 9 bases from J, the gap between germline ends came to 17 bases. CDR3 residues: CASSPGPGMGQYF. In nucleotides, the CDR3 is TGTGCCAGCAGCCCAGGCCCAGGGATGGGGCAGTACTTC.

Only a few counts were recorded for this clone. The V gene is TRBV4-2, the J gene TRBJ2-7; D is uncertain. Germline lookup yields CDR1 LGHNA and CDR2 YNFKEQ. The V end was cut by 0 bases, the J end by 6 bases, with 15 bases between. The CDR3 sequence is 15 residues long. CDR3 nucleotide sequence: TGTGCCAGCAGCCAAGAACGGGCTAGAAGTGGCGAGCAGTACTTC. Protein: CASSQERARSGEQYF.